One and the same sample provided the 23 T cell receptor beta chains below, sequenced in a study of cytomegalovirus exposure and HLA in healthy donors. The PCR was carried out with 60 Vbeta primers and 13 Jbeta primers. Produced via immunoSEQ multiplex PCR; TCRdb's table is partial and in-frame only. The sample carries 150,000 to 200,000 clones, 68% recorded once. The source material was PBMCs. These receptors all stem from a woman aged 18-29 years in good health and CMV-seropositive.

About this clone: At the DNA level, this CDR3 is encoded by other sequences in the same sample as well. The chain has TRBV19 and TRBJ2-1; 8 bases align to TRBD1. The CDR3 contains 15 residues. The trim removed 3 bases at V and 3 bases at J, leaving 4 bases unmatched. Germline CDR1 LNHDA, CDR2 SQIVND (reference sequence). The CDR3 DNA reads as TGTGCCAGTAGTATGGGGACAGGTTACTACAATGAGCAGTTCTTC. Protein: CASSMGTGYYNEQFF.

The chain uses TRBV27 and TRBJ2-7, with 11 positions matching TRBD1. The CDR3 covers 16 residues. The germline CDR1 and CDR2 sequences are MNHEY and SMNVEV (reference sequence). J lost 3 bases, V lost 3 bases, and 7 bases had no gene match. For the CDR3, the DNA is TGTGCCAGCAGTTTGATGACGGGACAGGGGGTCTACGAGCAGTACTTC. It yields the protein CASSLMTGQGVYEQYF.

The chain is built from TRBV28 and TRBJ2-3, with 7 bases aligning to TRBD2. There are 15 residues in the CDR3. Germline V lookup: CDR1 MDHEN, CDR2 SYDVKM. Unmatched junction bases numbered 8, after V lost 6 bases and J lost 2 bases. Written as DNA, the CDR3 is TGTGCCAGCAGCCAGCTAGCGGCCTACACAGATACGCAGTATTTT. Residues: CASSQLAAYTDTQYF.

This clone appeared a few times. V usage is TRBV27 and J usage is TRBJ2-3, with 7 bases matching TRBD1. The ends lost 5 bases at V and 1 base at J; junction bases unmatched: 9. This CDR3 comprises 16 residues. Germline CDR1 reads MNHEY; CDR2 reads SMNVEV (reference sequence). As DNA, the CDR3 is TGTGCCAGCAGTCCGCCACGACAGGGCGGCACAGATACGCAGTATTTT. Its translation is CASSPPRQGGTDTQYF.

The chain is built from TRBV29-1 and TRBJ1-2, with D unresolved. Germline V lookup: CDR1 SQVTM, CDR2 ANQGSEA. The CDR3 covers 13 residues. Between the trimmed V and J ends, which lost 5 bases and 0 bases, there was a span of 10 bases. The CDR3 DNA sequence: TGCAGCGTTTTGGAGGGAGCTAACTATGGCTACACCTTC. This sequence encodes CSVLEGANYGYTF.

This clone occurred a few times. The chain's CDR3 is CASSLGLQGAREKLFF. The CDR3 nucleotides read TGTGCCAGCAGCTTAGGCTTACAGGGGGCGCGGGAAAAACTGTTTTTT. V gene TRBV7-6 combines with J gene TRBJ1-4, with 9 bases aligning to TRBD1. After removal of 1 base from V and 8 bases from J, the junction contained 8 bases not matched to a gene. The length of the CDR3 is 16 residues. Germline CDR1 reads SGHVS; CDR2 reads FNYEAQ. The complete variable domain, with remaining parts taken from reference TRBV7-6 and TRBJ1-4, reads GAGVSQSPRYKVTKRGQDVALRCDPISGHVSLYWYRQALGQGPEFLTYFNYEAQQDKSGLPNDRFSAERPEGSISTLTIQRTEQRDSAMYRCASSLGLQGAREKLFFGSGTQLSVL.

The chain has TRBV27 and TRBJ2-3; TRBD2 matches 9 bases. V shed 6 bases, J shed 1 base, and the junction held 8 bases outside the gene matches. Germline CDR1 reads MNHEY; CDR2 reads SMNVEV (reference sequence). The CDR3 is made up of 16 amino acids. In nucleotides, the CDR3 is TGTGCCAGCAGCCCCCCAAAGCGGGAGGGCACAGATACGCAGTATTTT. It yields the protein CASSPPKREGTDTQYF.

The chain links TRBV28 to TRBJ2-7, with 7 nucleotides matching TRBD2. The germline V gene has CDR1 MDHEN and CDR2 SYDVKM. Trimming cost V 10 bases and J 4 bases; bases outside gene matches: 10. The CDR3 spans 13 residues. The CDR3 DNA is TGTGCCACATCCCAGGGCGGGAGTTACGAGCAGTACTTC. Its translation: CATSQGGSYEQYF. The variable domain in full, with the rest retrieved from reference TRBV28 and TRBJ2-7, is DVKVTQSSRYLVKRTGEKVFLECVQDMDHENMFWYRQDPGLGLRLIYFSYDVKMKEKGDIPEGYSVSREKKERFSLILESASTNQTSMYLCATSQGGSYEQYFGPGTRLTVT.

The genes are TRBV19 and TRBJ1-4; tentatively, D is TRBD1 (5 bases). The CDR3 totals 13 residues. The V and J ends lost 6 bases and 8 bases respectively, with 13 bases between them. The germline gives CDR1 LNHDA, CDR2 SQIVND (reference sequence). CDR3 sequence (DNA): TGTGCCAGTAGGCCAGGGTTTCGGGAAAAACTGTTTTTT. As protein: CASRPGFREKLFF.

This clone occurred a few times. The chain joins TRBV15 to TRBJ1-1; unclear D gene. V lost 0 bases to trimming and J lost 3 bases, with 14 bases between them. This CDR3 has 16 amino acids. Germline CDR1 and CDR2: LNHNV and YYDKDF (reference sequence). The CDR3 protein is CATSRDREGLDTEAFF. As DNA, the CDR3 is TGTGCCACCAGCAGAGATCGTGAGGGATTGGACACTGAAGCTTTCTTT.

V gene TRBV10-2 combines with J gene TRBJ2-1, with D possibly matching TRBD2 (6 bases). CDR1 and CDR2 (germline): WSHSY, SAAADI. This CDR3 is 16 amino acids long. The ends were cut back, 2 bases at V and 0 bases at J, with 11 bases in the middle. The CDR3 DNA sequence: TGCGCCAGCAGTGAGGCCGGGGGAGGCTCCTACAATGAGCAGTTCTTC. Translated: CASSEAGGGSYNEQFF.

This clone turned up a few times. The chain joins TRBV5-4 to TRBJ2-1, with TRBD1 identical over 7 bases. V was clipped by 3 bases and J by 8 bases; unmatched bases: 5. Germline CDR1 is SGHNT and CDR2 is YYREEE (reference sequence). The CDR3 spans 13 residues. The CDR3: CASSSLGGYEQFF. CDR3 sequence (DNA): TGTGCCAGCAGCTCTCTAGGGGGCTATGAGCAGTTCTTC.

The genes are TRBV30 and TRBJ1-6; D is perhaps TRBD1 (6 bases). CDR1 and CDR2 (germline): GTSNPN, SVGIG (reference sequence). Between the trimmed V and J ends, which lost 3 bases and 10 bases, there was a span of 10 bases. CDR3 length equals 12 residues. CDR3 in DNA: TGTGCCTGGAGAACAGGGAGCTCACCCCTCCACTTT. Its protein is CAWRTGSSPLHF. The full variable domain, its missing parts supplied by reference TRBV30 and TRBJ1-6, is SQTIHQWPATLVQPVGSPLSLECTVEGTSNPNLYWYRQAAGRGLQLLFYSVGIGQISSEVPQNLSASRPQDRQFILSSKKLLLSDSGFYLCAWRTGSSPLHFGNGTRLTVT.

The chain couples TRBV6-5 to TRBJ1-1; D not certain. Trimming stripped 6 bases from V and 4 bases from J, with 18 bases between. CDR3 length: 15 amino acids. Germline CDR1 MNHEY, CDR2 SVGAGI. CDR3 amino acids: CASSLGWGVGTEAFF. CDR3 bases: TGTGCCAGCAGCCTAGGGTGGGGAGTGGGCACTGAAGCTTTCTTT.

This clone has just a few counts. The chain is built from TRBV27 and TRBJ1-3, with D possibly TRBD1 on 6 matching bases. Germline assignment: CDR1 MNHEY and CDR2 SMNVEV (reference sequence). This CDR3 region has 14 residues. V lost 5 bases to trimming and J lost 2 bases, with 10 bases between them. In DNA, the CDR3 is TGTGCCAGCAGTAGCAGGGGCACTGGAAACACCATATATTTT. Protein sequence: CASSSRGTGNTIYF.

The genes are TRBV27 and TRBJ2-1; D is perhaps TRBD2 (6 bases). Trimming left V 0 bases short and J 6 bases short, with 21 bases between. The CDR3 is 18 residues long. The germline CDR1 and CDR2 sequences are MNHEY and SMNVEV (reference sequence). The chain's CDR3 is CASSLSSGVLGLFNEQFF. CDR3 sequence (DNA): TGTGCCAGCAGTTTATCGTCGGGGGTCTTAGGACTGTTCAATGAGCAGTTCTTC.

The rearrangement joins TRBV6-1 to TRBJ2-7, with 10 positions matching TRBD2. CDR3 size: 15 residues. V shed 6 bases, J shed 4 bases, and the junction held 9 bases outside the gene matches. The germline V gene has CDR1 MNHNS and CDR2 SASEGT. The CDR3 region is CASSGVLAGEYEQYF. CDR3 in DNA: TGTGCCAGCAGCGGGGTTCTAGCGGGAGAGTACGAGCAGTACTTC.

The rearrangement links TRBV19 to TRBJ2-3, with 9 bases fitting TRBD2. Germline V gene data show CDR1 as LNHDA and CDR2 as SQIVND (reference sequence). The length of the CDR3 is 12 residues. CDR3 sequence reads: CVAGGPGGTQYF. The CDR3 region has the DNA TGTGTGGCGGGGGGGCCGGGCGGTACGCAGTATTTT.

The chain is built from TRBV30 and TRBJ1-6; D gene ambiguous. This CDR3 region has 14 residues. CDR1 is GTSNPN and CDR2 is SVGIG in the germline V gene (reference sequence). The V gene lost 3 bases and the J gene lost 0 bases, with 6 bases spanning the gap. This CDR3 is CAWRAGSYNSPLHF. The CDR3 DNA is TGTGCCTGGAGAGCCGGCTCCTATAATTCACCCCTCCACTTT.

The chain links TRBV19 to TRBJ2-5; TRBD2 agrees at 11 bases. Gene TRBJ2-7 matches the end of the DNA better, so the J call may be wrong. Germline lookup yields CDR1 LNHDA and CDR2 SQIVND (reference sequence). This CDR3 contains 14 residues. The CDR3 is CASRGLAAPYEQYF. DNA of the CDR3: TGTGCCAGTAGGGGACTAGCGGCACCCTACGAGCAGTACTTC.

J is TRBJ1-2 and V is TRBV5-6; D is uncertain. CDR1 and CDR2 (germline): SGHDT, YYEEEE. The CDR3 extends over 14 amino acids. Trimming left V 0 bases short and J 4 bases short, with 10 bases between. DNA of the CDR3: TGTGCCAGCAGCTTGGGTCGGCAGGCCTATGGCTACACCTTC. Translating it yields CASSLGRQAYGYTF.

The chain employs TRBV19 and TRBJ2-7; 8 bases match TRBD1. V dropped 2 bases and J dropped 0; count of bases not matched to a gene: 0. This CDR3 has 14 residues. Germline V lookup: CDR1 LNHDA, CDR2 SQIVND (reference sequence). In nucleotides, the CDR3 is TGTGCCAGTAGTATAACAGGGGGCTCCTACGAGCAGTACTTC. Translated, it gives CASSITGGSYEQYF.

The chain joins TRBV7-8 to TRBJ2-5; 8 positions agree with TRBD1. There are 16 residues in the CDR3. The junction had 9 bases not matched to a gene; V was cut back by 1 base and J by 5 bases. Germline-derived CDR1 and CDR2 are SGHVS and FQNEAQ. CDR3 coding DNA: TGTGCCAGCAGCTTAGGGCGGACAGGGAGTTACGAGACCCAGTACTTC. Its translation is CASSLGRTGSYETQYF.